This paragraph reports one T cell receptor (beta chain). The authors' processing: It was from reference gene primer amplification that nucleated cell counts were estimated. Measured with immunoSEQ multiplex PCR; TCRdb has only the in-frame clones, and not every one. V, J and clone size are taken as reported in that table, and D and trimming were inferred from the DNA itself. The sample yields about 160,000 clones, 80% to 90% seen once. The CDR3 consists of 15 residues. Trimming removed 10 bases from V and 4 bases from J; junction bases left unmatched: 11. Per the germline V gene, CDR1 is WSHSY and CDR2 is SAAADI. The sample comes from a study of blood T cell repertoires in COVID-19. About the research overall: Acute and convalescent COVID-19 samples came from the United States, Italy and Spain. T cells, B-cell-depleted T cells, or PBMCs provided the cDNA or gDNA that served as material.

Sequencing was performed on peripheral blood. V and J are TRBV10-2 and TRBJ2-3; the match to TRBD2 covers 10 bases. The receptor was derived from a woman in her 70s with acute or convalescent COVID-19. CDR3 in DNA: TGCGCCACCGGGGGGAGCGGGGGGGCGGCAGATACGCAGTATTTT. Its translation: CATGGSGGAADTQYF.